What follows describes a single TCR beta chain. The assay was immunoSEQ multiplex PCR, and TCRdb's table has in-frame clones only and misses some. In the table there are some 89,000 clones, 65% to 85% of which are singletons. The sample comes from a study of blood T cell repertoires in COVID-19. For the study at large: Samples came from the United States, Italy and Spain, spanning acute and convalescent COVID-19.

CDR1 is SGHTA, CDR2 FQGNSA, per germline. The CDR3 loop spans 14 amino acids. With V trimmed by 5 bases and J by 4 bases, 7 bases remained unmatched. This TCR was sampled from a man between 60 and 70 years old with acute or convalescent COVID-19. Material for sequencing was peripheral blood. The chain couples TRBV7-2 to TRBJ1-2; 7 positions agree with TRBD1. This chain's CDR3 is CASSPGPGGYGYTF. CDR3 nucleotides: TGTGCCAGCAGCCCTGGCCCAGGGGGCTATGGCTACACCTTC.